This section outlines one TCR beta chain sequence together with its context. Its antigen is undetermined. These data belong to a study of monozygotic twins with inflammatory bowel disease. The CDR3 loop spans 17 amino acids. Germline loops: CDR1 GTSNPN, CDR2 SVGIG (reference sequence). General observations from the study: Fewer clonotypes were shared with others by IBD patients than by healthy twins, especially with disease activity. Extra variability in the repertoires of patients may have come from differing immunosuppressive treatments.

Each TCR library used around 4,000 ng of total RNA. TCRdb re-called the 5' RACE reads and gives one entry per CDR3 protein, without DNA. The sample has approximately 340,000 distinct CDR3 sequences; the top ten hold approximately 2%. The sequenced sample consisted of blood. The V gene is TRBV30, the J gene TRBJ1-5; TCRdb designates TRBD1, a call that cannot be tested without DNA. The TCR sequence derives from a human donor with ulcerative colitis or Crohn's disease, or a healthy co-twin of an affected twin (not recorded which). CDR3 sequence: CAWSIRAGGAGNQPQHF.